This TCR beta chain originates from a study of T-cell memory formation after mild COVID-19. The germline V gene encodes CDR1 MNHEY and CDR2 SMNVEV (reference sequence). With V trimmed by 3 bases and J by 7 bases, 4 bases remained unmatched. This CDR3 spans 14 amino acids. One entry per CDR3 protein results from TCRdb running MiXCR on the 5' RACE reads. This sample has some 320,000 distinct CDR3 sequences; roughly 15% occur once, and the top ten carry under 25%. V is TRBV27 and J is TRBJ2-3, with 10 bases matching TRBD1. Source material: PBMCs or a T cell subset sorted from them (not recorded which). The source of this sequence is a man between 18 and 35 years old who had mild COVID-19 (a few samples of this study predate the infection). Cell type and time point are not known. The CDR3 DNA reads TGTGCCAGCAGTTTGCGGGACAGGGGACATACGCAGTATTTT. It codes for CASSLRDRGHTQYF.